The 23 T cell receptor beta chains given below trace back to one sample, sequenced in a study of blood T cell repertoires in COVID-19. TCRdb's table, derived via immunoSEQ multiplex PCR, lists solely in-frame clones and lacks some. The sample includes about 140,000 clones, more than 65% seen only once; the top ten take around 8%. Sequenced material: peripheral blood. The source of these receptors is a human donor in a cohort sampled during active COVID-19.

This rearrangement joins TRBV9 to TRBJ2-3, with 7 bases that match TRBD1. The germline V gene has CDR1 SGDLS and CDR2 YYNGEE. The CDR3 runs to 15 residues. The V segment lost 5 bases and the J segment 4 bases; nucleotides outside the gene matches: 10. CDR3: CASSLGTVMPDTQYF. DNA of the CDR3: TGTGCCAGCAGTCTAGGGACAGTAATGCCAGATACGCAGTATTTT.

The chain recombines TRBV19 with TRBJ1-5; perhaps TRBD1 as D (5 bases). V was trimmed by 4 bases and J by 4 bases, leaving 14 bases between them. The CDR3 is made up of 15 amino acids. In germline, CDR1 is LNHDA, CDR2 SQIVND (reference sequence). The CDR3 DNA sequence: TGTGCCAGTAGTACAACAGGCGCGGGGAATCAGCCCCAGCATTTT. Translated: CASSTTGAGNQPQHF.

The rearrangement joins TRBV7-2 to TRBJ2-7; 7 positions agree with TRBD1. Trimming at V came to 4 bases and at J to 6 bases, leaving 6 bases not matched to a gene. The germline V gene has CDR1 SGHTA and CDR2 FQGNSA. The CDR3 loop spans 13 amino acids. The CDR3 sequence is CASSYGTAFEQYF. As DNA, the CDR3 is TGTGCCAGCAGCTACGGGACAGCCTTCGAGCAGTACTTC.

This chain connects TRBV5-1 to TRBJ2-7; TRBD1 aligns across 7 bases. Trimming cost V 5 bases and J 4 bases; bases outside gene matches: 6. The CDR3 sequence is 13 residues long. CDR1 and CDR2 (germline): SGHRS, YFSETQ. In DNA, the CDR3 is TGCGCCAGCAGGGAAGACAGGGTTTACGAGCAGTACTTC. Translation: CASREDRVYEQYF.

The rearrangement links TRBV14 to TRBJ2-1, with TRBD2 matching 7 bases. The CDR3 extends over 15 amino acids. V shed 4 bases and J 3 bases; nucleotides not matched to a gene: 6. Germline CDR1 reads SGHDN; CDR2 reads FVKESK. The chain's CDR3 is CASSPMTGGYNEQFF. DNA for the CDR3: TGTGCCAGCAGCCCGATGACGGGGGGCTACAATGAGCAGTTCTTC. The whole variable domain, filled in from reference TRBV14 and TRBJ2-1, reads EAGVTQFPSHSVIEKGQTVTLRCDPISGHDNLYWYRRVMGKEIKFLLHFVKESKQDESGMPNNRFLAERTGGTYSTLKVQPAELEDSGVYFCASSPMTGGYNEQFFGPGTRLTVL.

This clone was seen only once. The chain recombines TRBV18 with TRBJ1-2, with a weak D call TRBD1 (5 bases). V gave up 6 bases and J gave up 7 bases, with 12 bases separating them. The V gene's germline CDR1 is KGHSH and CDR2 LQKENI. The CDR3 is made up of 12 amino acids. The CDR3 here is CASSFRGSGYTF. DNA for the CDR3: TGTGCCAGCTCCTTCCGGGGGTCTGGCTACACCTTC.

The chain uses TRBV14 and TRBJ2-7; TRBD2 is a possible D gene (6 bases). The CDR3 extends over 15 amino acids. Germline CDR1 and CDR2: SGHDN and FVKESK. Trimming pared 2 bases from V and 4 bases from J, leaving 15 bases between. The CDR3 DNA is TGTGCCAGCAGCCAAATTTCCGGGACTCTTTACGAGCAGTACTTC. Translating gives CASSQISGTLYEQYF.

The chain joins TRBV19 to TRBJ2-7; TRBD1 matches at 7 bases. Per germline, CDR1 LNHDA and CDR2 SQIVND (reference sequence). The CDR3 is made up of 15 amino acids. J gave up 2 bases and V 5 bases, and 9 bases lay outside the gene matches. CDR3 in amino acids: CASSLGTVSTYEQYF. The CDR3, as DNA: TGTGCCAGTAGTCTCGGGACAGTTTCAACCTACGAGCAGTACTTC.

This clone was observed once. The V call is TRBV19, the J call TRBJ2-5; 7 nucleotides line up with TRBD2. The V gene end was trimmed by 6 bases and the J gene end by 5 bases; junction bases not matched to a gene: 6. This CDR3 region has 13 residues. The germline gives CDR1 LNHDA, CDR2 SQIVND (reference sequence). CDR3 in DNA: TGTGCCAGTAGCGGGGCGCGGGGGGAGACCCAGTACTTC. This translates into CASSGARGETQYF.

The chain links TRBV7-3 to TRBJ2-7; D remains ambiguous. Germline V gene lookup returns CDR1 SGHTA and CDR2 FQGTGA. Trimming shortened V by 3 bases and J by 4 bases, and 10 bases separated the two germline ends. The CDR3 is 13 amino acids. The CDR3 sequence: CASSLFVRYEQYF. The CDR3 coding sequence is TGTGCCAGCAGCTTGTTTGTCCGGTACGAGCAGTACTTC.

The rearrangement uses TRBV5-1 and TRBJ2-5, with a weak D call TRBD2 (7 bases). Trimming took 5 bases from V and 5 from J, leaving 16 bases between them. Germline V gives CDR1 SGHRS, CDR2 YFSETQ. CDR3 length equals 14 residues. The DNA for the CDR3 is TGCGCCAGCAGACTCGGGGGGCCGGGGGAGACCCAGTACTTC. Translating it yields CASRLGGPGETQYF.

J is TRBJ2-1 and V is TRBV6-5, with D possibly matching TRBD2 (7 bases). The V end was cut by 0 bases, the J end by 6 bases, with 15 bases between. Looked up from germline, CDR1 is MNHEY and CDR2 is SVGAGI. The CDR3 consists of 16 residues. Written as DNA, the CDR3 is TGTGCCAGCAGTTACTCGAGGGGGGGCCCTCTCAATGAGCAGTTCTTC. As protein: CASSYSRGGPLNEQFF.

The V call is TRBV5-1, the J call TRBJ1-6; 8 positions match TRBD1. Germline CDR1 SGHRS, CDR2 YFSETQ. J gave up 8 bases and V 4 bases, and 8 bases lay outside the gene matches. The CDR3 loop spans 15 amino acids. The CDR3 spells CASSPRTGRDSPLHF. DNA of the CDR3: TGCGCCAGCAGCCCCCGGACAGGGAGGGATTCACCCCTCCACTTT.

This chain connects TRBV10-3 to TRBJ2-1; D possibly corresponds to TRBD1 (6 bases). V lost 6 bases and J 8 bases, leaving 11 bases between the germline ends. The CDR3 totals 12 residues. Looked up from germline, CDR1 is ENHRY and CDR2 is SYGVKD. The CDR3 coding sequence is TGTGCCATCAGGAAGGGGGATGATGAGCAGTTCTTC. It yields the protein CAIRKGDDEQFF.

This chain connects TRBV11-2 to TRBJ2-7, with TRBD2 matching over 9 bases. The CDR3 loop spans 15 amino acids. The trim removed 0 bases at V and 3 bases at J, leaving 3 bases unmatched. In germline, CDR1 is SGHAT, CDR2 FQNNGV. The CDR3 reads CASSLEAGGSYEQYF. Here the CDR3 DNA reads TGTGCCAGCAGCTTAGAGGCGGGGGGGAGCTACGAGCAGTACTTC.

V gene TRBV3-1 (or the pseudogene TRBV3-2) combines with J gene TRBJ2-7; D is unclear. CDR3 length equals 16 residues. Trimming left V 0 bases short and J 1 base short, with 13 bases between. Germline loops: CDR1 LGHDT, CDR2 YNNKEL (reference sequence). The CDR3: CASSQDFGRPSYEQYF. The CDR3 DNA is TGTGCCAGCAGCCAAGATTTCGGCAGGCCTTCCTACGAGCAGTACTTC.

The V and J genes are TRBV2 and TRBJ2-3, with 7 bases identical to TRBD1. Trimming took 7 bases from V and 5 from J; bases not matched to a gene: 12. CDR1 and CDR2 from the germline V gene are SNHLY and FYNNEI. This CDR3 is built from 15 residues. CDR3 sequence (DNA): TGTGCCAGCATACGGGACAGAGCGGCACAAGATACGCAGTATTTT. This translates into CASIRDRAAQDTQYF.

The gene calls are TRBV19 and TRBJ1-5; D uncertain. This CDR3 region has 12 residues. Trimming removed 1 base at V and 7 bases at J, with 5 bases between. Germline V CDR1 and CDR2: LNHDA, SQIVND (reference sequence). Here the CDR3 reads CASSIAGQPQHF. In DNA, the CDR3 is TGTGCCAGTAGTATAGCGGGGCAGCCCCAGCATTTT.

CDR3 amino acids: CASSLDGTGVKQYF. As DNA, the CDR3 is TGTGCCAGCAGCTTAGATGGGACAGGGGTTAAGCAGTACTTC. The rearrangement uses TRBV7-9 and TRBJ2-7, with 10 bases fitting TRBD1. Germline assignment: CDR1 SEHNR and CDR2 FQNEAQ (reference sequence). The junction had 5 bases not matched to a gene; V was cut back by 1 base and J by 8 bases. The CDR3 runs to 14 residues. The full variable domain, rest sourced from reference TRBV7-9 and TRBJ2-7, is DTGVSQNPRHKITKRGQNVTFRCDPISEHNRLYWYRQTLGQGPEFLTYFQNEAQLEKSRLLSDRFSAERPKGSFSTLEIQRTEQGDSAMYLCASSLDGTGVKQYFGPGTRLTVT.

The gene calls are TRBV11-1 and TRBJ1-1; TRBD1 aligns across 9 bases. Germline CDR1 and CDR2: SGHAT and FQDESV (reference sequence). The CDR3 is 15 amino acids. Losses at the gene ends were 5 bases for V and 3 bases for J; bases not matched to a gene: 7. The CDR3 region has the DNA TGTGCCAGCAGCCCCTGGGACAGGGAACACACTGAAGCTTTCTTT. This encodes CASSPWDREHTEAFF. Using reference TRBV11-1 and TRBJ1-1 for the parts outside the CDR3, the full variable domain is EAEVAQSPRYKITEKSQAVAFWCDPISGHATLYWYRQILGQGPELLVQFQDESVVDDSQLPKDRFSAERLKGVDSTLKIQPAELGDSAMYLCASSPWDREHTEAFFGQGTRLTVV.

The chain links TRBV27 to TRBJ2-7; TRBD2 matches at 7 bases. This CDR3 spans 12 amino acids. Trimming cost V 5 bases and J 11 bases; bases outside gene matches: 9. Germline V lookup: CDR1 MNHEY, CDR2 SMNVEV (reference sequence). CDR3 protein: CASSPRGGREYF. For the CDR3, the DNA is TGTGCCAGCAGTCCCCGGGGAGGGCGGGAGTACTTC.

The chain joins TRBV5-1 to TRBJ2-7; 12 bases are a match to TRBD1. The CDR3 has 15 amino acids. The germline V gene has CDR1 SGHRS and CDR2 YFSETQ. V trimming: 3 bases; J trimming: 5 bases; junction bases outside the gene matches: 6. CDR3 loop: CASSSAGTGGHEQYF. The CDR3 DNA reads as TGCGCCAGCAGCTCGGCCGGGACAGGGGGCCACGAGCAGTACTTC. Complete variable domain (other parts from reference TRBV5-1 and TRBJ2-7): KAGVTQTPRYLIKTRGQQVTLSCSPISGHRSVSWYQQTPGQGLQFLFEYFSETQRNKGNFPGRFSGRQFSNSRSEMNVSTLELGDSALYLCASSSAGTGGHEQYFGPGTRLTVT.

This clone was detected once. CDR3 protein: CASSSGTGFAEAFF. The CDR3 DNA is TGCGCCAGCAGCTCCGGGACAGGGTTCGCTGAAGCTTTCTTT. The rearrangement links TRBV5-1 to TRBJ1-1; 9 bases align to TRBD1. CDR3 length: 14 amino acids. V trimming: 3 bases; J trimming: 6 bases; junction bases outside the gene matches: 6. Germline assignment: CDR1 SGHRS and CDR2 YFSETQ.